Following are 26 T cell receptor beta chains from one sample sequenced in a study of blood T cells in healthy people across ages. For the second PCR, which ran for about 7 to 11 cycles, a sample-barcoded 5' primer and a J-beta primer mix were used. TCRdb re-derived calls from the 5' RACE reads in MiXCR, one entry per CDR3 protein. The sample lists approximately 820,000 distinct CDR3 sequences, around 42% occurring once. The sequencing sample was made of blood. These receptors came from a man in his 60s in good health.

The rearrangement joins TRBV5-1 to TRBJ1-1, with a tentative D call TRBD1 (6 bases). CDR3 length: 16 residues. Germline assignment: CDR1 SGHRS and CDR2 YFSETQ. The V gene lost 2 bases and the J gene lost 4 bases, with 18 bases spanning the gap. The CDR3 nucleotides are TGCGCCAGCAGCTTACAACAGGGAATGGGCGCCACTGAAGCTTTCTTT. Its translation: CASSLQQGMGATEAFF.

This clonotype was seen at least ten times. V usage is TRBV29-1 and J usage is TRBJ2-1; possible D gene TRBD2, 5 bases. Trimming removed 5 bases from V and 10 bases from J, with 15 bases in between. The germline CDR1 and CDR2 sequences are SQVTM and ANQGSEA. The CDR3 has 12 amino acids. The CDR3 reads CSVSPSRAEQFF. CDR3 nucleotide sequence: TGCAGCGTTAGCCCTAGCCGGGCCGAGCAGTTCTTC.

V usage is TRBV7-2 and J usage is TRBJ2-7; the match to TRBD1 covers 9 bases. Looked up from germline, CDR1 is SGHTA and CDR2 is FQGNSA. Trimming cost V 3 bases and J 1 base; bases outside gene matches: 4. The CDR3 extends over 15 amino acids. The chain's CDR3 is CASSFRQGGSYEQYF. The DNA of the CDR3 is TGTGCCAGCAGCTTTAGACAGGGGGGGTCCTACGAGCAGTACTTC.

This chain links TRBV5-5 with TRBJ2-4; 9 positions match TRBD1. The CDR3 is made up of 17 amino acids. V lost 3 bases, J lost 3 bases, and 10 bases stayed unmatched. CDR1 and CDR2 from the germline V gene are SGHKS and YYEKEE (reference sequence). The chain's CDR3 is CASSSWDRDGVKNIQYF. As DNA, the CDR3 is TGTGCCAGCAGCTCCTGGGACAGGGACGGTGTCAAAAACATTCAGTACTTC.

This sequence joins TRBV29-1 and TRBJ2-7, with 8 bases lining up with TRBD1. CDR1 SQVTM and CDR2 ANQGSEA come from the germline V gene. The length of the CDR3 is 14 residues. CDR3 DNA: TGCACCGCCCTTGATGGACAGGGTGGGTACGAGCAGTACTTC. Its protein is CTALDGQGGYEQYF.

A few counts support this clonotype. The chain has TRBV9 and TRBJ1-1, with D possibly being TRBD1 (5 bases). In germline, CDR1 is SGDLS, CDR2 YYNGEE. This CDR3 has 15 residues. V was cut by 3 bases and J by 6 bases, with 18 bases left in between. The CDR3: CASSATDRGFSEAFF. The CDR3 DNA reads as TGTGCCAGCAGCGCAACAGACCGGGGGTTTTCTGAAGCTTTCTTT. The variable domain in full, with the rest retrieved from reference TRBV9 and TRBJ1-1, is DSGVTQTPKHLITATGQRVTLRCSPRSGDLSVYWYQQSLDQGLQFLIQYYNGEERAKGNILERFSAQQFPDLHSELNLSSLELGDSALYFCASSATDRGFSEAFFGQGTRLTVV.

This clonotype was seen only a few times. This sequence joins TRBV15 and TRBJ2-4; D may correspond to TRBD1 or TRBD2 (5 bases each). CDR3 length: 13 residues. Germline CDR1 LNHNV, CDR2 YYDKDF (reference sequence). Trimming left V 4 bases short and J 13 bases short, with 17 bases between. The CDR3, as DNA: TGTGCCACCAGCACAACTCCGACGGGACCCCAGTACTTC. Translating it yields CATSTTPTGPQYF.

The chain employs TRBV6-1 and TRBJ2-2; 7 positions match TRBD1. Germline trimming cut 7 bases from V and 0 bases from J; bases unmatched to any gene: 23. This CDR3 region has 21 residues. Germline CDR1 and CDR2: MNHNS and SASEGT. Here the CDR3 DNA reads TGTGCCAGCACCCCCCCGGGACAGAGGAAACTCTTCACTCCGAACACCGGGGAGCTGTTTTTT. This codes for CASTPPGQRKLFTPNTGELFF.

The chain employs TRBV20-1 and TRBJ2-4; 7 nucleotides match TRBD1. Trimming took 3 bases from V and 7 from J; bases not matched to a gene: 9. CDR1 and CDR2 from the germline V gene are DFQATT and SNEGSKA (reference sequence). This CDR3 spans 14 amino acids. The CDR3 DNA reads as TGCAGTGCTAGGGGGACAGTACGAGGGAACATTCAGTACTTC. Amino acid sequence: CSARGTVRGNIQYF.

In the case of this clonotype: The junction differs from germline at one of its ends, possibly a read error. The rearrangement links TRBV20-1 to TRBJ2-7; a weak D match, TRBD1 (6 bases). Per germline, CDR1 DFQATT and CDR2 SNEGSKA (reference sequence). The CDR3 totals 15 residues. In nucleotides, the CDR3 is TGCAGTGCTCGAGATCATCTGGACAGCTCCTACGAGCAGTACTTC. This encodes CSARDHLDSSYEQYF.

The chain links TRBV7-6 to TRBJ2-5; 11 positions agree with TRBD2. The ends lost 5 bases at V and 3 bases at J; junction bases unmatched: 8. Germline V gene data show CDR1 as SGHVS and CDR2 as FNYEAQ. This CDR3 region has 16 residues. CDR3 sequence: CASSPIAGGLKETQYF. The CDR3 DNA is TGTGCCAGCAGCCCCATAGCGGGGGGGCTCAAAGAGACCCAGTACTTC.

A word on this clonotype: A much more abundant neighbour one base away suggests this may be a read error. The V gene is TRBV5-1, the J gene TRBJ2-4, with 10 bases aligning to TRBD1. Matching the DNA end better, TRBJ2-7 makes the J call doubtful. This CDR3 is built from 15 residues. CDR1 and CDR2 (germline): SGHRS, YFSETQ. The CDR3 here is CASRFFGQGDAEQYF. For the CDR3, the DNA is TGCGCCAGCAGGTTTTTCGGACAGGGGGATGCCGAGCAGTACTTC.

The rearrangement links TRBV10-2 to TRBJ2-1, with TRBD2 identical over 10 bases. Germline values: CDR1 WSHSY, CDR2 SAAADI. CDR3 size: 17 residues. V gave up 7 bases and J gave up 2 bases; unmatched junction bases: 11. Here the CDR3 DNA reads TGCGCCAGCATTAGCCCTCTTAGCGGGGGGACCTACAATGAGCAGTTCTTC. Translating it yields CASISPLSGGTYNEQFF.

This chain joins TRBV12-5 and TRBJ2-1; D not certain. Gene TRBJ2-7 matches the end of the DNA better, so the J call may be wrong. CDR3 length: 15 amino acids. The germline gives CDR1 LGHNT, CDR2 FRNRAP. The CDR3 sequence is CASGLVQGQYNEQYF. The DNA for the CDR3 is TGTGCTAGTGGTTTGGTACAAGGGCAGTACAATGAGCAGTACTTC.

This rearrangement joins TRBV3-1 to TRBJ1-2; TRBD1 agrees at 9 bases. The length of the CDR3 is 14 residues. Looked up from germline, CDR1 is LGHDT and CDR2 is YNNKEL (reference sequence). The V segment lost 2 bases and the J segment 6 bases; nucleotides outside the gene matches: 4. The CDR3 bases are TGTGCCAGCAGCCAAAATACAGGGGGCGATGGCTACACCTTC. It codes for CASSQNTGGDGYTF.

The chain couples TRBV4-3 to TRBJ2-4, with 12 bases identical to TRBD2. Per germline, CDR1 LGHNA and CDR2 YSLEER. The CDR3 has 19 amino acids. Trimming at V came to 4 bases and at J to 0 bases, leaving 10 bases not matched to a gene. This CDR3 is CASSPTSGGPFVAKNIQYF. DNA for the CDR3: TGCGCCAGCAGCCCTACTAGCGGGGGGCCTTTCGTAGCCAAAAACATTCAGTACTTC.

The chain combines TRBV9 with TRBJ1-1, with D uncertain. V was clipped by 4 bases and J by 1 base, with 8 bases between them. Per germline, CDR1 SGDLS and CDR2 YYNGEE. There are 13 residues in the CDR3. CDR3 amino acids: CASSPVSNTEAFF. The CDR3 DNA follows: TGTGCCAGCAGCCCGGTCTCGAACACTGAAGCTTTCTTT.

This clonotype appeared many times. The chain is built from TRBV7-9 and TRBJ2-7; D not certain. The CDR3 is made up of 14 amino acids. Trimming shortened V by 5 bases and J by 0 bases, and 11 bases separated the two germline ends. Germline V gene data show CDR1 as SEHNR and CDR2 as FQNEAQ (reference sequence). CDR3 bases: TGTGCCAGCAGCCTATCCGCAAGCTCCTACGAGCAGTACTTC. The encoded protein is CASSLSASSYEQYF. The variable domain in full, completed from reference TRBV7-9 and TRBJ2-7, reads DTGVSQNPRHKITKRGQNVTFRCDPISEHNRLYWYRQTLGQGPEFLTYFQNEAQLEKSRLLSDRFSAERPKGSFSTLEIQRTEQGDSAMYLCASSLSASSYEQYFGPGTRLTVT.

The rearrangement joins TRBV28 to TRBJ1-3; D might be TRBD1 (5 bases). V was cut by 4 bases and J by 1 base, with 11 bases left in between. This CDR3 spans 15 amino acids. CDR1 is MDHEN and CDR2 is SYDVKM in the germline V gene. The CDR3 DNA sequence: TGTGCCAGCAGTTCTCCGACAGCTTCTGGAAACACCATATATTTT. Translating gives CASSSPTASGNTIYF.

In regard to this clonotype: A much bigger clone sits one base away, suggesting this may be a read error. The rearrangement links TRBV24-1 to TRBJ2-7; D possibly corresponds to TRBD2 (5 bases). Trimming took off 1 base at V and 10 bases at J, with 13 bases between the two ends. Germline V gene lookup returns CDR1 KGHDR and CDR2 SFDVKD. The CDR3 has 13 residues. CDR3 DNA sequence: TGTGCCACCAGTGATTTAAAATCGGGAACCCAGTACTTC. It specifies CATSDLKSGTQYF.

The gene calls are TRBV9 and TRBJ2-5; no clear D gene. The assigned J gene may be wrong: the sequence end matches TRBJ2-7 better. The CDR3 spans 13 residues. Germline CDR1 reads SGDLS; CDR2 reads YYNGEE. CDR3 nucleotides: TGTGCCAGCAGCTCACACTCGTCCGGCGAGCAGTACTTC. Translating gives CASSSHSSGEQYF.

With respect to this clonotype: A much larger clone sits a single nucleotide away, making a read error possible. The V call is TRBV5-4, the J call TRBJ2-3; 14 bases are a match to TRBD2. Trimming at V came to 4 bases and at J to 1 base, leaving 2 bases not matched to a gene. The germline CDR1 and CDR2 sequences are SGHNT and YYREEE (reference sequence). The CDR3 contains 16 residues. CDR3 protein: CASSTGLAGGTDTQYF. The CDR3 DNA sequence: TGTGCCAGCAGCACGGGACTAGCGGGGGGCACAGATACGCAGTATTTT.

This sequence joins TRBV2 and TRBJ2-4; the match to TRBD1 covers 8 bases. The DNA matches TRBJ2-7 better at its end, which makes the J call doubtful. Germline CDR1 and CDR2: SNHLY and FYNNEI. The CDR3 covers 16 residues. The CDR3 sequence: CASSDVRQGWSSEQYF. The CDR3 DNA sequence: TGTGCCAGCAGTGACGTTAGACAGGGGTGGTCTAGCGAGCAGTACTTC.

The rearrangement links TRBV6-2 or TRBV6-3 to TRBJ1-2; TRBD1 agrees at 8 bases. With 6 bases clipped from V and 3 bases from J, the junction kept 6 bases outside the gene matches. Germline values: CDR1 MNHEY, CDR2 SVGEGT. The length of the CDR3 is 14 residues. CDR3 sequence reads: CASRAPGQDYGYTF. The CDR3 nucleotides read TGTGCCAGCAGAGCACCGGGACAGGACTATGGCTACACCTTC.

This chain joins TRBV6-6 and TRBJ1-2; the D is unclear. The germline V and J ends were trimmed by 11 bases and 7 bases, with 17 bases remaining between them. The CDR3 extends over 12 amino acids. Germline V gene sequence: CDR1 MNHNY, CDR2 SVGAGI (reference sequence). CDR3 amino acids: CASRPDVAGYTF. CDR3 DNA: TGTGCCTCACGCCCGGACGTAGCTGGCTACACCTTC.

In this sample, this clonotype turned up a few times. This chain connects TRBV15 to TRBJ2-5; TRBD1 aligns across 9 bases. The end of the DNA is better explained by TRBJ2-7, so the J call may be wrong. The length of the CDR3 is 15 residues. The V gene's germline CDR1 is LNHNV and CDR2 YYDKDF (reference sequence). CDR3 sequence: CATSPKGTGSHEQYF. The CDR3 nucleotides read TGTGCCACCAGCCCAAAAGGGACAGGGTCACACGAGCAGTACTTC.